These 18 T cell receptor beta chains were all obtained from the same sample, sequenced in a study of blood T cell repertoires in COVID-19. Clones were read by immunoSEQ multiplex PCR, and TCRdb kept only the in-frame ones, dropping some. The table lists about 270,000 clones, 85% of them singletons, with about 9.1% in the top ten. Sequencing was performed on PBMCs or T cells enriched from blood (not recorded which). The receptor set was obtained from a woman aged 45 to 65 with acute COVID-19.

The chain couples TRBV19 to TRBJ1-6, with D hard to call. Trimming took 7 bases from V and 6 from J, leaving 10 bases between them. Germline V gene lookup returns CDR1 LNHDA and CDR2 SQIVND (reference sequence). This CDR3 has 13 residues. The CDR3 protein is CASTPQVNSPLHF. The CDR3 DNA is TGTGCCAGTACCCCCCAGGTTAATTCACCCCTCCACTTT.

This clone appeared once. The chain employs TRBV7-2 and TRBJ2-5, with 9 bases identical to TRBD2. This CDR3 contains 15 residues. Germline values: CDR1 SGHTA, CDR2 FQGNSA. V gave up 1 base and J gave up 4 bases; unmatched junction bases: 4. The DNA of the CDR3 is TGTGCCAGCAGCTTAGGGCTAGCGGGGCGAGAGACCCAGTACTTC. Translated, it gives CASSLGLAGRETQYF.

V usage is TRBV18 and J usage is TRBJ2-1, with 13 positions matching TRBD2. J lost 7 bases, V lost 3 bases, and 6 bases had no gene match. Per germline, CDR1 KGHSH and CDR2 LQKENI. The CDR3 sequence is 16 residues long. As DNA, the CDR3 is TGTGCCAGCTCACCTCCGGAACTAGCGGGGGGGAATGAGCAGTTCTTC. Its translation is CASSPPELAGGNEQFF.

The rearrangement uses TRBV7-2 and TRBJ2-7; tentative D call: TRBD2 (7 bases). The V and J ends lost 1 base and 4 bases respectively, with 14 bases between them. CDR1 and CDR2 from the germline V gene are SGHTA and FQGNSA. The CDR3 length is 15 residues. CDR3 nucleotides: TGTGCCAGCAGCTTAGTAGGCGGGGGCACTTACGAGCAGTACTTC. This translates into CASSLVGGGTYEQYF.

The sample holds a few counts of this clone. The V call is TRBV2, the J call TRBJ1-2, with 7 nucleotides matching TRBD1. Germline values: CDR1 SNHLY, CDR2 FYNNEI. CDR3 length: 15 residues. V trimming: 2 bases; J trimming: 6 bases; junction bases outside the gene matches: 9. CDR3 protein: CASSETWTGWDGYTF. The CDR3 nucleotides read TGTGCCAGCAGTGAAACCTGGACAGGTTGGGATGGCTACACCTTC.

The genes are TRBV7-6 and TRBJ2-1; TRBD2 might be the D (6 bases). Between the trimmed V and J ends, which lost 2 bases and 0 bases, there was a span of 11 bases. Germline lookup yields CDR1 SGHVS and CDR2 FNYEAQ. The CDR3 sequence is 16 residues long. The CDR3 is CASSLSGPSSYNEQFF. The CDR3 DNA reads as TGTGCCAGCAGCTTAAGCGGGCCGAGCTCCTACAATGAGCAGTTCTTC.

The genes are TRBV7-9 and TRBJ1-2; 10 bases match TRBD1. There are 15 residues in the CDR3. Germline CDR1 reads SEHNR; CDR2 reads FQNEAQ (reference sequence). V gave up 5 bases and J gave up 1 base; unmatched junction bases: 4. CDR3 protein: CASSPGTGDNYGYTF. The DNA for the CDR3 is TGTGCCAGCAGCCCGGGGACAGGGGATAACTATGGCTACACCTTC.

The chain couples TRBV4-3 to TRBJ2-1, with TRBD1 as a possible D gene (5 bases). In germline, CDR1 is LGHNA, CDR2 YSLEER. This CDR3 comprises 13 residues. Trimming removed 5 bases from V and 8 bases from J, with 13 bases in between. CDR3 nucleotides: TGCGCCAGCAGCTCCTGGACAAGGCATGAGCAGTTCTTC. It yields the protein CASSSWTRHEQFF.

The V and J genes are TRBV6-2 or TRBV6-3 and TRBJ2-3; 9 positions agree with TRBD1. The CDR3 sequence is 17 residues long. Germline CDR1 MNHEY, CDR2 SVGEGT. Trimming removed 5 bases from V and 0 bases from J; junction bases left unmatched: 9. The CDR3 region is CASSTRGQGLSTDTQYF. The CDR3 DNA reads TGTGCCAGCAGTACCCGCGGACAGGGGCTTAGCACAGATACGCAGTATTTT.

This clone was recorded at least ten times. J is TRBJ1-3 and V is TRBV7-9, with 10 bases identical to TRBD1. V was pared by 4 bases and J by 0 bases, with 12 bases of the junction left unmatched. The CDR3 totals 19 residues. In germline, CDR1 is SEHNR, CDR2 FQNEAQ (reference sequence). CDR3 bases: TGTGCCAGCAGCTATCTCCGGGACAGGGGACGTAGCTCTGGAAACACCATATATTTT. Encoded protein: CASSYLRDRGRSSGNTIYF. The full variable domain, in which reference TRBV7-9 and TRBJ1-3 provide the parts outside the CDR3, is DTGVSQNPRHKITKRGQNVTFRCDPISEHNRLYWYRQTLGQGPEFLTYFQNEAQLEKSRLLSDRFSAERPKGSFSTLEIQRTEQGDSAMYLCASSYLRDRGRSSGNTIYFGEGSWLTVV.

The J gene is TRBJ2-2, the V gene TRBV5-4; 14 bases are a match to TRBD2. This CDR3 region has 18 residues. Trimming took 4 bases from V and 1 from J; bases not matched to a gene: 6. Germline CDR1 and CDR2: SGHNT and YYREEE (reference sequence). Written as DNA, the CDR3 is TGTGCCAGCAGCCTTCCCGGGACTAGCGGGGGGAACACCGGGGAGCTGTTTTTT. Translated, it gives CASSLPGTSGGNTGELFF.

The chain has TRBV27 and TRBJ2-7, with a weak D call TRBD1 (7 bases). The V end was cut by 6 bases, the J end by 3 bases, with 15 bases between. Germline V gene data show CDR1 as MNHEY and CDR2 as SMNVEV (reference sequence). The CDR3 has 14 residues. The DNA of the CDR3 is TGTGCCAGCAGCCTCGGACAGGACTACTACGAGCAGTACTTC. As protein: CASSLGQDYYEQYF.

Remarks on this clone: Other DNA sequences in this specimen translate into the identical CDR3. The CDR3 loop is CASSSQVNYGYTF. The CDR3 nucleotides read TGTGCCAGCAGCTCACAGGTTAACTATGGCTACACCTTC. This sequence joins TRBV5-4 and TRBJ1-2; D is possibly TRBD1 (5 bases). Per germline, CDR1 SGHNT and CDR2 YYREEE (reference sequence). The CDR3 is 13 amino acids. V gave up 3 bases and J gave up 1 base, with 7 bases separating them.

The CDR3 coding sequence is TGTGCCAGCAGCGTCGTGGGCTCGTCGACCGGGGAGCTGTTTTTT. Its translation: CASSVVGSSTGELFF. V is TRBV3-1 (or the pseudogene TRBV3-2) and J is TRBJ2-2; D is unresolved. Per germline, CDR1 LGHDT and CDR2 YNNKEL (reference sequence). Trimming left V 5 bases short and J 5 bases short, with 15 bases between. The CDR3 length is 15 residues.

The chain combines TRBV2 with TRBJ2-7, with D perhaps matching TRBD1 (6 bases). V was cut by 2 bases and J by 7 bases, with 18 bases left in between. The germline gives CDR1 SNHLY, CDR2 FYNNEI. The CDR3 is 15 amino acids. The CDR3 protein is CASSESGDSYEEQYF. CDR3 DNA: TGTGCCAGCAGTGAATCAGGGGATTCCTACGAGGAGCAGTACTTC.

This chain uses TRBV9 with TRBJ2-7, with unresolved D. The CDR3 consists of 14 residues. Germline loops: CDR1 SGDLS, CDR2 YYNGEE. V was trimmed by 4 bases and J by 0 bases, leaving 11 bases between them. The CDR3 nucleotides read TGTGCCAGCAGCACCTGGGCCCTCTCCTACGAGCAGTACTTC. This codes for CASSTWALSYEQYF.

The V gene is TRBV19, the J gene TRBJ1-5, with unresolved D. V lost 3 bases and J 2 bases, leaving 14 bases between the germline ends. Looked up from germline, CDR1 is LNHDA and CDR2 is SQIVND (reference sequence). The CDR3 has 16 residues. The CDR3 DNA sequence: TGTGCCAGTAGTATGAGGAAGCGGATGGGCAATCAGCCCCAGCATTTT. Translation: CASSMRKRMGNQPQHF.

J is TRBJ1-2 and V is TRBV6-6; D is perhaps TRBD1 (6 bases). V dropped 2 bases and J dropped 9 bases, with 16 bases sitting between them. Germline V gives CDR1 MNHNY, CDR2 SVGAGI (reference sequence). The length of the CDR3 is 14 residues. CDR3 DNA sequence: TGTGCCAGCAGTTACCAGGGGTTCTTCGTAAGCTACACCTTC. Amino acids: CASSYQGFFVSYTF.